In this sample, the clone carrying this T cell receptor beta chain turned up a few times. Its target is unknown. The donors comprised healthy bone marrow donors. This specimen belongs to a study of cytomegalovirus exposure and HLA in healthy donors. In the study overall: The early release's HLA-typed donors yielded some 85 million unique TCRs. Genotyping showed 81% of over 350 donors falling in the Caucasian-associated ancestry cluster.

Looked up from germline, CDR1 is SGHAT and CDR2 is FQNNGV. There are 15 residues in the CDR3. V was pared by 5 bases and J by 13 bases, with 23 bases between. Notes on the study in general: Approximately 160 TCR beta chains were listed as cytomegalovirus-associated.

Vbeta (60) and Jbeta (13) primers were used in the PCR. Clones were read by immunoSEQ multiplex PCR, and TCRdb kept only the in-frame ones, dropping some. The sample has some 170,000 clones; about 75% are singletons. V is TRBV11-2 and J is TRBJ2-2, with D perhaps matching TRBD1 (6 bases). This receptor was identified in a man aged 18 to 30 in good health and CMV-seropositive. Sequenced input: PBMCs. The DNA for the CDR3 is TGTGCCAGCAGCCGACAGGCGGATAGACGGGTGGGGCTGTTTTTT. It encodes CASSRQADRRVGLFF.